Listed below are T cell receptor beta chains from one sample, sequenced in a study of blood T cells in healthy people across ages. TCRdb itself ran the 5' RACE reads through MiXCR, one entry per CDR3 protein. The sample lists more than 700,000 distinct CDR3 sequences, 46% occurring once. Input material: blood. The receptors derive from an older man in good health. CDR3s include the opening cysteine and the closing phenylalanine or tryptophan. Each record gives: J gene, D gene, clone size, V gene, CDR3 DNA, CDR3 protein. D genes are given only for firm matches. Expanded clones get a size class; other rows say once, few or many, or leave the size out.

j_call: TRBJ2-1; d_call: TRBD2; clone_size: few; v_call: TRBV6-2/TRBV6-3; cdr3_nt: TGTGCCAGCAGTCGGGGACTAGCGGGAGCAATCGATGAGCAGTTCTTC; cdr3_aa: CASSRGLAGAIDEQFF
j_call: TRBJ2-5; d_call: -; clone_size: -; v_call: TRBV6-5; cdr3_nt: TGTGCCAGCAGTGAAACATCTTACCAAGAGACCCAGTACTTC; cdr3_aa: CASSETSYQETQYF
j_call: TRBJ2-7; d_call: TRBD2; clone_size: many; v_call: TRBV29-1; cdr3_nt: TGCAGCGTTGAAGATCGGGGTAGCGGGAGTGCCGAGCAGTACTTC; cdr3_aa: CSVEDRGSGSAEQYF
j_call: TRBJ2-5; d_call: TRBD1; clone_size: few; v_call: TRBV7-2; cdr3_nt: TGTGCCAGCAGCTTGAATAGAGGACAGGAAGAGACCCAGTACTTC; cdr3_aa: CASSLNRGQEETQYF
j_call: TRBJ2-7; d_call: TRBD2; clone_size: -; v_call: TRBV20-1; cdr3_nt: TGCAGTGCTAGCGGACTAGCGGGAGGGTTCGAGCAGTACTTC; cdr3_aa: CSASGLAGGFEQYF
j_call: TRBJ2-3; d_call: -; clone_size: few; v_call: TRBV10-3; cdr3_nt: TGTGCCATCAGTGAAGGGACTGAAGTCGTGGCGCAGTATTTT; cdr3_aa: CAISEGTEVVAQYF
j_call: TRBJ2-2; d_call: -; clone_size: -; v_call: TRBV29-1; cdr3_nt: TGCAGCGTGGTCACAGGTTCCCCGAACACCGGGGAGCTGTTTTTT; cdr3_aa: CSVVTGSPNTGELFF
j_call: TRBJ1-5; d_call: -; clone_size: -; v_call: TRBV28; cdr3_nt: TGTGCCAGCATGGTAAAGCGGTATCAGCCCCAGCATTTT; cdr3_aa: CASMVKRYQPQHF
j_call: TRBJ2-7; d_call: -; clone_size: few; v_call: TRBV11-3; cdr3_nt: TGTGCCAGCAGCTTCCTGATCGAGCAGTACTTC; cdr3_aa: CASSFLIEQYF
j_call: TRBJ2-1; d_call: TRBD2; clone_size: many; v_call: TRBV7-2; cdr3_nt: TGTGCCAGCAGAACCGGGACTAGCGGGAGGGCCGGCGAGCAGTTCTTC; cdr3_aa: CASRTGTSGRAGEQFF
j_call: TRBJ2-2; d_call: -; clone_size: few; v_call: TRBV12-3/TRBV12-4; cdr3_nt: TGTGCCAGCAGTTCAGAGGGAGGCATCGGGGAGCTGTTTTTT; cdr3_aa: CASSSEGGIGELFF
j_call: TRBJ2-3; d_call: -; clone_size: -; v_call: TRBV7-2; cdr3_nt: TGTGCCAGCAGCTTAGATCCTCCCCCCCGAGATACGCAGTATTTT; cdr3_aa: CASSLDPPPRDTQYF
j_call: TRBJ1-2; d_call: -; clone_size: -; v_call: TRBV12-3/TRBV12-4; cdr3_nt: TGTGCCAGCACCCCGAGGCCTCGTGACTATGGCTACACCTTC; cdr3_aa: CASTPRPRDYGYTF
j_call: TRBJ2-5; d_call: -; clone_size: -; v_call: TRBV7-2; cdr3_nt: TGTGCCAGCAGCGTCGGGTCCCTATTGAATGTGCAGTACTTC; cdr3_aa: CASSVGSLLNVQYF
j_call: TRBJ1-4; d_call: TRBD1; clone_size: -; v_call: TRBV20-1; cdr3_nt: TGCAGTGCTAGAGGACAGGGGAGGCCTGAAAAACTGTTTTTT; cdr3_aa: CSARGQGRPEKLFF
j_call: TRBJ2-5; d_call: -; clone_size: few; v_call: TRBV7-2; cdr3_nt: TGTGCCAGCAGCTCGGTTCCGGAAGAGACCCAGTACTTC; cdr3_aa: CASSSVPEETQYF
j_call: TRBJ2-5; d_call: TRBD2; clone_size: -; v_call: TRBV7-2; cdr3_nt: TGTGCCAGCAACCTCATGGCGCTAGCGGGAGTGACAGAGACCCAGTACTTC; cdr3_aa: CASNLMALAGVTETQYF
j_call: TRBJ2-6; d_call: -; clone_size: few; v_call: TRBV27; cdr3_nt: TGTGCCAGCAGTTCGCAAATTGGTGGGGCCAACGTCCTGACTTTC; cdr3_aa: CASSSQIGGANVLTF
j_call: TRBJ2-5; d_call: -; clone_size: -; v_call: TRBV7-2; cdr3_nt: TGTGCCAGCGGACCATGGGATGAGCAGTACTTC; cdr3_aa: CASGPWDEQYF
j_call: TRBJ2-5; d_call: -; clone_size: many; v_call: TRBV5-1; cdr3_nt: TGCGCCAGCAGCTTGGATGGGACCTCCAACCAAGAGACCCAGTACTTC; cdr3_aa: CASSLDGTSNQETQYF